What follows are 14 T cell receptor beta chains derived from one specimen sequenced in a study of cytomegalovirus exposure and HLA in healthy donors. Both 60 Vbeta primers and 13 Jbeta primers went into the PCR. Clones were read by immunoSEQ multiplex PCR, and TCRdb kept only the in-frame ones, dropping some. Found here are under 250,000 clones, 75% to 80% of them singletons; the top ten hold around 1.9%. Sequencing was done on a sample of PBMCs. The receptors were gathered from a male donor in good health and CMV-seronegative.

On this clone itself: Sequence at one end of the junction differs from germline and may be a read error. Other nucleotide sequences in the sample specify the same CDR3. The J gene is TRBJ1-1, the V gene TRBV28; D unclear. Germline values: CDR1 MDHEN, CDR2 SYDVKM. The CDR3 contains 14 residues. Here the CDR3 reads CASSLEGLYTEAFF. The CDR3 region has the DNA TGTGCCAGCAGTTTAGAGGGCTTGTACACTGAGGCTTTCTTT.

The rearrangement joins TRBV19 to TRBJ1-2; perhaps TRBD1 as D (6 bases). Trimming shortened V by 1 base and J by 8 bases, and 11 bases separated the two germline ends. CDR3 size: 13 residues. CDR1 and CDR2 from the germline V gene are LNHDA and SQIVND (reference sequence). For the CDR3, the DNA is TGTGCCAGTAGTATAGTGGGGGCGCGCGGCTACACCTTC. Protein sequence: CASSIVGARGYTF.

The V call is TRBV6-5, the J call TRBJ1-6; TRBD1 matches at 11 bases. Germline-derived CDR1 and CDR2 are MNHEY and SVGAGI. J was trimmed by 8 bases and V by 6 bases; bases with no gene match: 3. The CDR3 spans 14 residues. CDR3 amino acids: CASRPGQGDSPLHF. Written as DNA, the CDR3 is TGTGCCAGCAGGCCGGGACAGGGGGATTCACCCCTCCACTTT.

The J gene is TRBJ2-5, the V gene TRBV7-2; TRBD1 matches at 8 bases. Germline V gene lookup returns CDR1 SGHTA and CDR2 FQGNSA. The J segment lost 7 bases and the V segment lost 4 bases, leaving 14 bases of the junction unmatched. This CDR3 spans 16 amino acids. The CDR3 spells CASSSKDRVVVGTQYF. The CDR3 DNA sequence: TGTGCCAGCAGCTCCAAGGACAGGGTGGTAGTGGGGACCCAGTACTTC. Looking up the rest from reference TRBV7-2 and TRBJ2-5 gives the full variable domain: GAGVSQSPSNKVTEKGKDVELRCDPISGHTALYWYRQSLGQGLEFLIYFQGNSAPDKSGLPSDRFSAERTGGSVSTLTIQRTQQEDSAVYLCASSSKDRVVVGTQYFGPGTRLLVL.

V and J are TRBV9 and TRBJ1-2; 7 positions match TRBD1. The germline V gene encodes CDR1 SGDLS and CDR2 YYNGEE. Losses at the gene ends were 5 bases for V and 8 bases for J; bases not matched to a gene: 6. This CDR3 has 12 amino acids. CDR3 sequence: CASRDRVDGYTF. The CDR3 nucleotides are TGTGCCAGCAGAGACAGGGTAGACGGCTACACCTTC.

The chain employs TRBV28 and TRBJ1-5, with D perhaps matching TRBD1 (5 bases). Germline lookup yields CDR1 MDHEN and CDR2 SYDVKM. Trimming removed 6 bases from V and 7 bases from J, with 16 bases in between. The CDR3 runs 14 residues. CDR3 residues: CASRPTGLGQPQHF. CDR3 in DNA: TGTGCCAGCAGGCCCACGGGACTGGGACAGCCCCAGCATTTT.

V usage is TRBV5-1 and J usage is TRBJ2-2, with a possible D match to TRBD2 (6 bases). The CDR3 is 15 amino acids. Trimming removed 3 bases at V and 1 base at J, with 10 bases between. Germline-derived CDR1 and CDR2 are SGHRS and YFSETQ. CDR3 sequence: CASSYGGLNTGELFF. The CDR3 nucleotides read TGCGCCAGCAGCTACGGGGGTCTGAACACCGGGGAGCTGTTTTTT.

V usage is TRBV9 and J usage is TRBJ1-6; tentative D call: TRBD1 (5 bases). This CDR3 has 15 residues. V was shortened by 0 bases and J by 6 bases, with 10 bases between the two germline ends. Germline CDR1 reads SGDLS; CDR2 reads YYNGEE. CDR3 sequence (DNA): TGTGCCAGCAGCGTAGTAGGTCAGGGTAATTCACCCCTCCACTTT. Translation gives CASSVVGQGNSPLHF.

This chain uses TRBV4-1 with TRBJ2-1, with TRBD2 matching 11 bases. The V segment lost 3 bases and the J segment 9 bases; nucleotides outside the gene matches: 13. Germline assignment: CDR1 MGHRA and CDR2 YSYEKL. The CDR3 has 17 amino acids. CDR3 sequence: CASSHRLAGPAGGEQFF. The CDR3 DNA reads TGCGCCAGCAGCCATAGACTAGCGGGGCCCGCGGGGGGTGAGCAGTTCTTC.

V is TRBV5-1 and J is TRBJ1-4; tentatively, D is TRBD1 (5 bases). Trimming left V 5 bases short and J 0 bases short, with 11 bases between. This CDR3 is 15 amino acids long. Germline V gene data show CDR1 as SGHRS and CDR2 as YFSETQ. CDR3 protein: CASSTGGATNEKLFF. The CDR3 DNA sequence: TGCGCCAGCAGTACCGGGGGAGCAACTAATGAAAAACTGTTTTTT.

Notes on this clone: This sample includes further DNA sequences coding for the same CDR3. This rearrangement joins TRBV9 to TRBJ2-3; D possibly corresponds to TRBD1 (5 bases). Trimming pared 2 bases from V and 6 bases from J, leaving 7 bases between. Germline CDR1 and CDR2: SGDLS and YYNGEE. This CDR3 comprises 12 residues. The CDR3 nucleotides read TGTGCCAGCAGCGTGGGGCGGGATACGCAGTATTTT. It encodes CASSVGRDTQYF.

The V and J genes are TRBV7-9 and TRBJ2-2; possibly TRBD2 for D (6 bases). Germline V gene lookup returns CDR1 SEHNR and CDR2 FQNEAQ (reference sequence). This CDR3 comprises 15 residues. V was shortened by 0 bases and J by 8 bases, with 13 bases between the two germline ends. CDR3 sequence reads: CASSLAGLGRGELFF. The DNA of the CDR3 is TGTGCCAGCAGCTTAGCGGGACTCGGGCGTGGGGAGCTGTTTTTT.

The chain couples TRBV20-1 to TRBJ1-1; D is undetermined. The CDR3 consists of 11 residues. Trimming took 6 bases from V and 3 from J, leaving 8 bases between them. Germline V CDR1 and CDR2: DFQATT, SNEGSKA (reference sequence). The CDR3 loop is CSAPRDTEAFF. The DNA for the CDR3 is TGCAGTGCCCCGAGGGACACTGAAGCTTTCTTT.

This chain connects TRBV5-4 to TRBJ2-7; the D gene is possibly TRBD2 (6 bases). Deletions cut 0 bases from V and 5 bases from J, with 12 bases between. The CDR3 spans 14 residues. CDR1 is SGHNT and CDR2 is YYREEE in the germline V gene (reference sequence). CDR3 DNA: TGTGCCAGCAGCTTGGCGGGAGTTGGTAACGAGCAGTACTTC. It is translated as CASSLAGVGNEQYF.